The 30 T cell receptor beta chains reported below all come from one sample, sequenced in a study of neoadjuvant nivolumab and ipilimumab in lung cancer. Sequencing used immunoSEQ multiplex PCR; TCRdb keeps in-frame clones, though not all of them. The sample holds 8,000 to 9,500 clones, 79% seen once. The source was adjacent normal lung tissue, collected after neoadjuvant nivolumab, alone or with ipilimumab, at or shortly before surgery. These receptors all stem from an adult with non-small cell lung cancer.

The V and J genes are TRBV4-2 and TRBJ2-3; 14 nucleotides match TRBD2. The germline CDR1 and CDR2 sequences are LGHNA and YNFKEQ. V dropped 0 bases and J dropped 0; count of bases not matched to a gene: 5. This CDR3 has 19 residues. Here the CDR3 reads CASSQETSGGDISTDTQYF. CDR3 DNA: TGTGCCAGCAGCCAAGAGACTAGCGGGGGGGACATTAGCACAGATACGCAGTATTTT.

The V and J genes are TRBV29-1 and TRBJ2-3; D call uncertain. Germline loops: CDR1 SQVTM, CDR2 ANQGSEA. The CDR3 extends over 12 amino acids. Trimming removed 5 bases from V and 0 bases from J, with 6 bases in between. In DNA form, the CDR3 reads TGCAGCGTTCAATTCAGCACAGATACGCAGTATTTT. Translation: CSVQFSTDTQYF.

The gene calls are TRBV10-3 and TRBJ2-2; D remains unclear. The V end lost 7 bases, the J end lost 3 bases, and 9 bases lay between the germline ends. The CDR3 extends over 13 amino acids. The germline CDR1 and CDR2 sequences are ENHRY and SYGVKD. The DNA of the CDR3 is TGTGCCATCAACGCGTGGGACACCGGGGAGCTGTTTTTT. Translated: CAINAWDTGELFF.

This chain connects TRBV5-4 to TRBJ2-7; 8 nucleotides align to TRBD2. V lost 3 bases, J lost 5 bases, and 10 bases stayed unmatched. The CDR3 runs 15 residues. Germline CDR1 and CDR2: SGHNT and YYREEE (reference sequence). The chain's CDR3 is CASSSTGGAQNEQYF. CDR3 DNA: TGTGCCAGCAGCTCCACCGGGGGGGCCCAAAACGAGCAGTACTTC.

The chain employs TRBV5-5 and TRBJ1-6; 7 bases are a match to TRBD1. This CDR3 comprises 15 residues. V lost 5 bases to trimming and J lost 2 bases; unmatched junction nucleotides: 4. Per germline, CDR1 SGHKS and CDR2 YYEKEE (reference sequence). The CDR3: CASSFDRAYNSPLHF. The DNA of the CDR3 is TGTGCCAGCAGTTTTGACAGGGCCTATAATTCACCCCTCCACTTT.

This clone counts as large. The V gene is TRBV4-1, the J gene TRBJ1-2; D unclear. This CDR3 comprises 15 residues. The germline CDR1 and CDR2 sequences are MGHRA and YSYEKL. The V end was cut by 1 base, the J end by 4 bases, with 13 bases between. In nucleotides, the CDR3 is TGCGCCAGCAGCCAAGGAACCTCCGGGCTCTATGGCTACACCTTC. It yields the protein CASSQGTSGLYGYTF.

This rearrangement joins TRBV30 to TRBJ2-5; TRBD1 matches at 8 bases. The CDR3 totals 15 residues. Trimming at V came to 1 base and at J to 6 bases, leaving 10 bases not matched to a gene. Germline V lookup: CDR1 GTSNPN, CDR2 SVGIG (reference sequence). Here the CDR3 DNA reads TGTGCCTGGAGTGCCGGGACAGGCTCAAAGAAGACCCAGTACTTC. Its protein is CAWSAGTGSKKTQYF. Full variable domain (outside the CDR3, taken from reference TRBV30 and TRBJ2-5): SQTIHQWPATLVQPVGSPLSLECTVEGTSNPNLYWYRQAAGRGLQLLFYSVGIGQISSEVPQNLSASRPQDRQFILSSKKLLLSDSGFYLCAWSAGTGSKKTQYFGPGTRLLVL.

This clone was found a few times. The rearrangement joins TRBV5-1 to TRBJ1-2; tentative D call: TRBD1 (5 bases). The CDR3 consists of 13 residues. V was pared by 4 bases and J by 5 bases, with 12 bases between. Per the germline V gene, CDR1 is SGHRS and CDR2 is YFSETQ. CDR3 region: CASSPDSLYGYTF. CDR3 nucleotides: TGCGCCAGCAGCCCCGACAGCCTATATGGCTACACCTTC.

The CDR3 reads CASSEGHSNQPQHF. DNA for the CDR3: TGTGCCAGCAGTGAAGGTCACAGCAATCAGCCCCAGCATTTT. This chain connects TRBV6-1 to TRBJ1-5; D not certain. Per germline, CDR1 MNHNS and CDR2 SASEGT. The CDR3 is 14 amino acids. V lost 1 base and J lost 1, with 5 bases in between.

The rearrangement links TRBV27 to TRBJ1-1, with a tentative D call TRBD1 (5 bases). V was shortened by 4 bases and J by 7 bases, with 13 bases between the two germline ends. The CDR3 consists of 13 residues. Germline CDR1 MNHEY, CDR2 SMNVEV (reference sequence). CDR3 DNA: TGTGCCAGCAGTTCCGGGCCGGGGGGTGAAGCTTTCTTT. Translated: CASSSGPGGEAFF.

This clone occurred a few times. V gene TRBV7-3 combines with J gene TRBJ1-1; D not certain. This CDR3 spans 12 amino acids. V was pared by 6 bases and J by 1 base, with 6 bases between. Germline V gene lookup returns CDR1 SGHTA and CDR2 FQGTGA. The DNA for the CDR3 is TGTGCCAGCAGGGGCGCGAACACTGAAGCTTTCTTT. Its protein is CASRGANTEAFF.

The chain combines TRBV6-1 with TRBJ1-2; D call uncertain. V lost 1 base to trimming and J lost 7 bases, with 10 bases between them. The CDR3 contains 13 residues. Germline V CDR1 and CDR2: MNHNS, SASEGT. CDR3 amino acids: CASSEVAVGGYTF. The CDR3 DNA reads TGTGCCAGCAGTGAAGTTGCCGTGGGTGGCTACACCTTC.

The chain joins TRBV6-6 to TRBJ2-7, with unresolved D. With 7 bases removed from V and 0 bases from J, the gap between germline ends came to 4 bases. Germline loops: CDR1 MNHNY, CDR2 SVGAGI (reference sequence). This CDR3 has 11 amino acids. In DNA, the CDR3 is TGTGCCAGCACAGACTCCTACGAGCAGTACTTC. Its translation: CASTDSYEQYF.

The V call is TRBV5-1, the J call TRBJ2-5; 12 nucleotides align to TRBD2. The V gene's germline CDR1 is SGHRS and CDR2 YFSETQ. The length of the CDR3 is 16 residues. The V gene end was trimmed by 5 bases and the J gene end by 0 bases; junction bases not matched to a gene: 5. CDR3 bases: TGCGCCAGCAGAAGACTAGCGGGGGCTAACCAAGAGACCCAGTACTTC. The encoded protein is CASRRLAGANQETQYF.

This chain connects TRBV6-5 to TRBJ1-2; no clear D gene. CDR1 and CDR2 (germline): MNHEY, SVGAGI. With 5 bases removed from V and 6 bases from J, the gap between germline ends came to 13 bases. CDR3 size: 13 residues. The CDR3 loop is CASSGVGRDGYTF. The DNA of the CDR3 is TGTGCCAGCAGTGGGGTCGGTAGGGATGGCTACACCTTC.

The CDR3 protein is CASSYAQELGNTIYF. CDR3 sequence (DNA): TGTGCCAGCAGTTACGCACAGGAGCTCGGAAACACCATATATTTT. The chain is built from TRBV6-5 and TRBJ1-3; D perhaps matches TRBD1 (5 bases). Germline V gene sequence: CDR1 MNHEY, CDR2 SVGAGI. Deletions cut 2 bases from V and 4 bases from J, with 12 bases between. The CDR3 consists of 15 residues.

This clone was observed a few times. The rearrangement links TRBV20-1 to TRBJ1-2, with D uncertain. Per the germline V gene, CDR1 is DFQATT and CDR2 is SNEGSKA (reference sequence). This CDR3 contains 11 residues. V shed 3 bases and J shed 6 bases, with 8 bases lying between them. CDR3: CSARGSHGYTF. Written as DNA, the CDR3 is TGCAGTGCTAGGGGTTCCCATGGCTACACCTTC.

The V call is TRBV9, the J call TRBJ2-1; D is undetermined. The germline gives CDR1 SGDLS, CDR2 YYNGEE. The V and J ends lost 1 base and 6 bases respectively, with 11 bases between them. This CDR3 has 14 residues. The CDR3 sequence: CASSVTGYTNEQFF. For the CDR3, the DNA is TGTGCCAGCAGCGTAACCGGATATACCAATGAGCAGTTCTTC.

This sequence joins TRBV9 and TRBJ1-1; D call uncertain. Germline CDR1 SGDLS, CDR2 YYNGEE. The CDR3 covers 14 residues. The ends were cut back, 3 bases at V and 4 bases at J, with 13 bases in the middle. CDR3 in DNA: TGTGCCAGCAGCGGCGGCGGGTGGGGCACTGAAGCTTTCTTT. Translated: CASSGGGWGTEAFF.

This rearrangement joins TRBV5-1 to TRBJ1-2; no definite D call. CDR1 is SGHRS, CDR2 YFSETQ, per germline. V was trimmed by 0 bases and J by 8 bases, leaving 14 bases between them. The length of the CDR3 is 14 residues. CDR3: CASSLAVGSGGYTF. The CDR3 DNA is TGCGCCAGCAGCTTGGCGGTAGGTTCGGGCGGCTACACCTTC. Using reference TRBV5-1 and TRBJ1-2 for the parts outside the CDR3, the full variable domain is KAGVTQTPRYLIKTRGQQVTLSCSPISGHRSVSWYQQTPGQGLQFLFEYFSETQRNKGNFPGRFSGRQFSNSRSEMNVSTLELGDSALYLCASSLAVGSGGYTFGSGTRLTVV.

About this clone: The same CDR3 arises from other DNA sequences in this sample as well. J is TRBJ2-5 and V is TRBV2, with D hard to call. The CDR3 sequence is 10 residues long. The V gene's germline CDR1 is SNHLY and CDR2 FYNNEI. The germline V and J ends were trimmed by 4 bases and 5 bases, with 2 bases remaining between them. CDR3 in amino acids: CASSGETQYF. In nucleotides, the CDR3 is TGTGCCAGCAGTGGTGAGACCCAGTACTTC.

The chain uses TRBV5-4 and TRBJ2-1; 7 bases map to TRBD1. The V gene's germline CDR1 is SGHNT and CDR2 YYREEE (reference sequence). The CDR3 totals 16 residues. V lost 4 bases to trimming and J lost 1 base; unmatched junction nucleotides: 8. The CDR3 DNA sequence: TGTGCCAGCAGCGCCGGAGGCAGGGGGTCCTACAATGAGCAGTTCTTC. Translating it yields CASSAGGRGSYNEQFF.

The chain is built from TRBV7-9 and TRBJ2-3; D may correspond to TRBD1 or TRBD2 (6 bases each). The CDR3 runs 15 residues. The germline V gene has CDR1 SEHNR and CDR2 FQNEAQ (reference sequence). Trimming left V 1 base short and J 4 bases short, with 12 bases between. The CDR3 DNA is TGTGCCAGCAGCTTAGATTGGGGGGCCGCAGATACGCAGTATTTT. It specifies CASSLDWGAADTQYF.

The gene calls are TRBV30 and TRBJ1-5; D is uncertain. Trimming removed 0 bases at V and 3 bases at J, with 6 bases between. This CDR3 contains 13 residues. The germline V gene encodes CDR1 GTSNPN and CDR2 SVGIG (reference sequence). The CDR3 coding sequence is TGTGCCTGGAGTGTAGAGATCAATCAGCCCCAGCATTTT. Its protein is CAWSVEINQPQHF.

The chain combines TRBV2 with TRBJ2-5; 7 bases agree with TRBD1. J was trimmed by 2 bases and V by 7 bases; bases with no gene match: 7. This CDR3 region has 14 residues. Germline V lookup: CDR1 SNHLY, CDR2 FYNNEI. As DNA, the CDR3 is TGTGCCAGCAACCTACAGGGGAATCAAGAGACCCAGTACTTC. The encoded protein is CASNLQGNQETQYF.

V and J are TRBV7-2 and TRBJ2-1; TRBD1 is a possible D gene (5 bases). Per the germline V gene, CDR1 is SGHTA and CDR2 is FQGNSA. V lost 0 bases and J 1 base, leaving 7 bases between the germline ends. This CDR3 contains 15 residues. CDR3: CASSLAPGSYNEQFF. The CDR3 nucleotides are TGTGCCAGCAGCTTAGCCCCAGGGTCCTACAATGAGCAGTTCTTC.

This chain connects TRBV2 to TRBJ1-1; D is possibly TRBD1 (6 bases). V was shortened by 1 base and J by 0 bases, with 9 bases between the two germline ends. This CDR3 has 15 amino acids. Germline V gene data show CDR1 as SNHLY and CDR2 as FYNNEI. CDR3 DNA sequence: TGTGCCAGCAGTGAAGGGGGGGCAGTGAACACTGAAGCTTTCTTT. Its translation is CASSEGGAVNTEAFF.

This clone was recorded a few times. This sequence joins TRBV7-3 and TRBJ2-7; the D call may be TRBD1 or TRBD2 (6 bases each). The germline V gene has CDR1 SGHTA and CDR2 FQGTGA. The CDR3 is 13 amino acids. The germline V and J ends were trimmed by 4 bases and 5 bases, with 12 bases remaining between them. The CDR3: CASSWGAGDEQYF. The CDR3 region has the DNA TGTGCCAGCAGCTGGGGGGCTGGTGACGAGCAGTACTTC.

The chain carries TRBV6-6 and TRBJ1-1; no reliable D call. CDR1 MNHNY and CDR2 SVGAGI come from the germline V gene (reference sequence). V dropped 0 bases and J dropped 7 bases, with 9 bases sitting between them. The CDR3 loop spans 13 amino acids. Written as DNA, the CDR3 is TGTGCCAGCAGTTACTCGGATGGGCATGAAGCTTTCTTT. Amino acids: CASSYSDGHEAFF.

The rearrangement joins TRBV5-1 to TRBJ1-2; 7 bases match TRBD1. With 4 bases clipped from V and 2 bases from J, the junction kept 2 bases outside the gene matches. The V gene's germline CDR1 is SGHRS and CDR2 YFSETQ. The CDR3 loop spans 13 amino acids. The CDR3 is CASSAGQNYGYTF. For the CDR3, the DNA is TGCGCCAGCAGCGCGGGACAGAACTATGGCTACACCTTC.